This T cell receptor (beta chain) was observed in a study of T cell responses to AZD1222 COVID-19 vaccine. Study observations and caveats: Nearly half of the spike-specific TCRs reportedly recognize variant regions that carry no mutations. Baseline seropositivity characterized only 5 to 7 AZD1222 recipients. Regions 160-218 and 743-854 held dominance among vaccine-associated CD4 TCRs, which spanned spike.

Sequencing was performed with immunoSEQ multiplex PCR; in TCRdb, only in-frame clones are kept and a portion is missing. Among approximately 150,000 clones, around nine tenths were seen once, and the ten largest hold 1.6%. The CDR3 length is 13 residues. Per the germline V gene, CDR1 is MNHEY and CDR2 is SVGAGI. Turning to this clone: Antigen: not known. The junction differs from germline at one of its ends, possibly a read error.

This TCR was recovered from an adult in good health. This specimen consisted of peripheral blood, obtained on day 0 of AZD1222 vaccination. V gene TRBV6-5 combines with J gene TRBJ1-4; tentative D call: TRBD1 (5 bases). CDR3 sequence reads: CASSSSLSTEKIF. CDR3 nucleotides: TGTGCCAGCAGTTCAAGCCTCTCGACAGAGAAGATTTTT.